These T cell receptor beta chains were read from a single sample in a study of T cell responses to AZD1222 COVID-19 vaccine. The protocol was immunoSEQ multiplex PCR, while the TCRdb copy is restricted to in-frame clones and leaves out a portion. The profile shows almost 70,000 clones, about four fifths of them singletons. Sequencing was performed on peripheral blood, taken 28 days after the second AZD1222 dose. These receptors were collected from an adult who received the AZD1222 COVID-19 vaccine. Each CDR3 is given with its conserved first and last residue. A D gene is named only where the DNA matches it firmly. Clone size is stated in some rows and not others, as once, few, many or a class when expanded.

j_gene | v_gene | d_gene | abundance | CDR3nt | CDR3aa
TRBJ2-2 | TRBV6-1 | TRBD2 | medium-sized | TGTGCCAGCAGTGAAGCTAGCGGGGGCCCCGGGGAGCTGTTTTTT | CASSEASGGPGELFF
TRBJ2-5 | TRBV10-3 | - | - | TGTGCCATCAGAAAGCAAGAGACCCAGTACTTC | CAIRKQETQYF
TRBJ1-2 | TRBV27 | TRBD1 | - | TGTGCCAGCAGTCGAACAGGGGGCTATGGCTACACCTTC | CASSRTGGYGYTF
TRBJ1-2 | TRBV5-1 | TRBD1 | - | TGCGCCAGCAGACCGCGGGGACAGGGGCTGTACTATGGCTACACCTTC | CASRPRGQGLYYGYTF
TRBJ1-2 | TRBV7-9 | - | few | TGTGCCAGCAGCTTGTCCCGGGAGGGGGATTATGGCTACACCTTC | CASSLSREGDYGYTF
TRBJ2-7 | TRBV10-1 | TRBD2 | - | TGCGCCAGCAGTGAAAGGACTAGCGGGGTTGTGTACTTC | CASSERTSGVVYF
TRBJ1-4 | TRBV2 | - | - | TGTGCCAGCAGTGAAACCGGACAGCCTAATGAAAAACTGTTTTTT | CASSETGQPNEKLFF
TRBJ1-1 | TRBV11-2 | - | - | TGTGCCAGCAGCCCTAAAGCTGAAGCTTTCTTT | CASSPKAEAFF
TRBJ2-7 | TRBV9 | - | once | TGTGCCAGCAGCCCAAGCGGCCGCTTGGAGCAGTACTTC | CASSPSGRLEQYF
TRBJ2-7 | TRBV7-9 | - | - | TGTGCCAGCAGCTTACGGGATTACGAGCAGTACTTC | CASSLRDYEQYF
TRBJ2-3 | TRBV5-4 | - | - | TGTGCCAGCAGCTCCCCCCCTACTAGTCTCCCTGGCACAGATACGCAGTATTTT | CASSSPPTSLPGTDTQYF
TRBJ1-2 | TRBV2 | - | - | TGTGCCAGCAGTGCGCGTGGGGTCTACGACTATGGCTACACCTTC | CASSARGVYDYGYTF
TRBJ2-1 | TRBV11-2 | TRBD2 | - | TGTGCCAGCAGCTTAGATCGGGGGGGCTACAATGAGCAGTTCTTC | CASSLDRGGYNEQFF
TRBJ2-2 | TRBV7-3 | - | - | TGTGCCAGCAGCTTAAGTAGTGGTGCGAACACCGGGGAGCTGTTTTTT | CASSLSSGANTGELFF
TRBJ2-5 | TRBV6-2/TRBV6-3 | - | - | TGTGCCAGCAGTACTGGACAGGCCGGGGACTCGGAGACCCAGTACTTC | CASSTGQAGDSETQYF
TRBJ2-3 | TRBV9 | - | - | TGTGCCAGCAGCCCCGTCAGGCAGGGGCCCGCAGATACGCAGTATTTT | CASSPVRQGPADTQYF
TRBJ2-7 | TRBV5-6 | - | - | TGTGCCAGCAGCTCTCCCAGGGTTTCCTACGAGCAGTACTTC | CASSSPRVSYEQYF
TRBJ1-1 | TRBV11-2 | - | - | TGTGCCAGCAGCTTAAAGTTAGAAGAAGCTTTCTTT | CASSLKLEEAFF
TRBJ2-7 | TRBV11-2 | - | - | TGTGCCAGCAAAGGGAGATCGTACGAGCAGTACTTC | CASKGRSYEQYF
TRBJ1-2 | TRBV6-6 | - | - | TGTGCCAGCAGTTACTCGAAGCGGGGATCGGATGGCTACACCTTC | CASSYSKRGSDGYTF
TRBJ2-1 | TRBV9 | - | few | TGTGCCAGCAGCGTAGACGTTGGACGCAATGAGCAGTTCTTC | CASSVDVGRNEQFF
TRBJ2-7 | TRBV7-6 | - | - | TGTGCCAGCAGCCCACAGAACGAGCAGTACTTC | CASSPQNEQYF
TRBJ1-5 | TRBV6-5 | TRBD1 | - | TGTGCCAGCATCCTGGGGGACAGTGGCAATCAGCCCCAGCATTTT | CASILGDSGNQPQHF
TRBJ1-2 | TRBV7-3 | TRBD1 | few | TGTGCCAGCAGCTTAACGGGACAGGGGAACGCTTATGGCTACACCTTC | CASSLTGQGNAYGYTF
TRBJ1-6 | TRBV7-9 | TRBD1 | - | TGTGCCAGCAGCCCCTCTGGAAGACAGGGTTATAATTCACCCCTCCACTTT | CASSPSGRQGYNSPLHF
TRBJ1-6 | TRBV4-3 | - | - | TGCGCCAGCAGCCAAGATCGCCAGGAGTCACCCCTCCACTTT | CASSQDRQESPLHF
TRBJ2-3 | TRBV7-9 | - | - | TGTGCCAGCAGCTTCGGGGTGGGTTTAACAGATACGCAGTATTTT | CASSFGVGLTDTQYF
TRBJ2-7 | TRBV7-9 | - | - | TGTGCCAGCACCCAATGGACCGGGACTCGATCCTACGAGCAGTACTTC | CASTQWTGTRSYEQYF
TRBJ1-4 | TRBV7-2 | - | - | TGTGCCAGCAGCTTAATCTTAGGTGGGAATGAAAAACTGTTTTTT | CASSLILGGNEKLFF
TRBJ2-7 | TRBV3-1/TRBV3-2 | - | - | TGTGCCAGCAGCCAAGTGTCCTACGAGCAGTACTTC | CASSQVSYEQYF
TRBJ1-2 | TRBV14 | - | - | TGTGCCAGCAGCCCGGGGCAGACCTATGGCTACACCTTC | CASSPGQTYGYTF
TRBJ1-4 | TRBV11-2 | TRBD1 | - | TGTGCCAGCAGCGGATGGGACAGGGGGAATGAAAAACTGTTTTTT | CASSGWDRGNEKLFF
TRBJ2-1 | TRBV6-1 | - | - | TGTGCCAGCAGTGAAGTCTTCGGACGGAGCACCTACAATGAGCAGTTCTTC | CASSEVFGRSTYNEQFF
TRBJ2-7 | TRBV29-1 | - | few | TGCAGCGTTGAAGATATGTCAGGGGAATACTTC | CSVEDMSGEYF
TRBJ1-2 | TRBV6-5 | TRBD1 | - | TGTGCCAGCAGTCGGGACAGCGCTAACTATGGCTACACCTTC | CASSRDSANYGYTF
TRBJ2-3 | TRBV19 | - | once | TGTGCCAGTACGGCGATCTGGGGGGATACGCAGTATTTT | CASTAIWGDTQYF
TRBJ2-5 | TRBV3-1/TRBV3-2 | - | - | TGTGCCAGCAGAGAGGACGATGTTGAGACCCAGTACTTC | CASREDDVETQYF
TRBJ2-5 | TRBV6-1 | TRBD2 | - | TGTGCCAGCAGTGAAGGCCCCACCAGCGGGGCGGTCTTTGCCCAGTACTTC | CASSEGPTSGAVFAQYF
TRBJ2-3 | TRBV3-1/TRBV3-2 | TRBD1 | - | TGTGCCAGCAGCCAAGGTGGACAGGCCCCAGGTACGCAGTATTTT | CASSQGGQAPGTQYF
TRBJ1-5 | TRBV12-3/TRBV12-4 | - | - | TGTGCCAGCAGTTTAGTTCTGAATCAGCCCCAGCATTTT | CASSLVLNQPQHF
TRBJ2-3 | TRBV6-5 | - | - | TGTGCCAGCAGACAACCAGCCGGGGCCGCAGATACGCAGTATTTT | CASRQPAGAADTQYF
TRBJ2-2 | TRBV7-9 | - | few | TGTGCCAGCAGCCAGGGGGGCACTAACACCGGGGAGCTGTTTTTT | CASSQGGTNTGELFF
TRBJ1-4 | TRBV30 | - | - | TGTGCCTGGAGTGAAGGAATGCGGACTAATGAAAAACTGTTTTTT | CAWSEGMRTNEKLFF
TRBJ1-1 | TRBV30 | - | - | TGTGCCTGGGGTGCTCAGAGGGACACTGAAGCTTTCTTT | CAWGAQRDTEAFF
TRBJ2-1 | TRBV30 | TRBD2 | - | TGTGCCTGGAGTGTAATGCGGGGGTCCGGGTGGTTTGGTGGAGGAGACAATGAGCAGTTCTTC | CAWSVMRGSGWFGGGDNEQFF
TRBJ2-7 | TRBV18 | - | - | TGTGCCAGCTCATCGGCAACTACGTTGATCTCCTACGAGCAGTACTTC | CASSSATTLISYEQYF
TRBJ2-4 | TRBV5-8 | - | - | TGTGCCAGCCACCGAGGGGGAGCCAAAAACATTCAGTACTTC | CASHRGGAKNIQYF
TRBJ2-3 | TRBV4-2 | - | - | TGTGCCAGCAGCCGACAAGGCACAGATACGCAGTATTTT | CASSRQGTDTQYF
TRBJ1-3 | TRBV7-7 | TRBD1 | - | TGTGCTAGCAGCTTTTTCAGGGGGCTTAGCACCATATATTTT | CASSFFRGLSTIYF
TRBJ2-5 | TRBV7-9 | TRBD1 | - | TGTGCCAGCAGCTTATCAGGGGGCACTTTGATTCTAGAGACCCAGTACTTC | CASSLSGGTLILETQYF
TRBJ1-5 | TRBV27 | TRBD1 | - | TGTGCCAGCAGTTTTTTAAACCGACAGGGGAGCAATCAGCCCCAGCATTTT | CASSFLNRQGSNQPQHF
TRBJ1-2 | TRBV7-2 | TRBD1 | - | TGTGCCAGCAGCTTGTTGCGGGACAGGATAAACTATGGCTACACCTTC | CASSLLRDRINYGYTF
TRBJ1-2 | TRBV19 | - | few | TGTGCCAGTACCGGGACACCTTCTGATGCCTATGGCTACACCTTC | CASTGTPSDAYGYTF
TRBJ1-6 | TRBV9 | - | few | TGTGCCAGCAGCGTAGAGGCAGGCAATTCACCCCTCCACTTT | CASSVEAGNSPLHF
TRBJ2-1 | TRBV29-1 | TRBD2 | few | TGCAGCGTTCTGGGGGGACTAGCGGGGATCTCCTACAATGAGCAGTTCTTC | CSVLGGLAGISYNEQFF